Below are 7 T cell receptor beta chains sequenced from a single sample in a study of CD8 T cells in ankylosing spondylitis. Notes on the study in general: A TCR beta motif of eight or nine highly homologous variants seemed to mark ankylosing spondylitis blood.

The antigens for these receptors are not known. MiXCR, run by TCRdb on the 5' RACE reads, gives a single entry per CDR3 protein. Of over 450,000 distinct CDR3 sequences listed, 9.5% to 15% are singletons. The source material was blood, either unsorted or a sorted T cell fraction (not recorded which). Every receptor here comes from a male donor with ankylosing spondylitis.

The sample holds a few counts of this clonotype. The chain employs TRBV25-1 and TRBJ2-5; 8 bases align to TRBD2. Trimming cost V 2 bases and J 5 bases; bases outside gene matches: 10. The germline CDR1 and CDR2 sequences are MGHDK and SYGVNS. The CDR3 length is 16 residues. CDR3 DNA: TGTGCCAGCAGTGAACCCCTCGGGGGGGGCTCGGAGACCCAGTACTTC. The encoded protein is CASSEPLGGGSETQYF.

Only a few counts were recorded for this clonotype. The chain links TRBV20-1 to TRBJ2-5; 11 nucleotides line up with TRBD2. The V gene's germline CDR1 is DFQATT and CDR2 SNEGSKA (reference sequence). The CDR3 consists of 13 residues. J gave up 7 bases and V 6 bases, and 7 bases lay outside the gene matches. CDR3: CSATTSGEGTQYF. The CDR3 nucleotides read TGCAGTGCAACGACTAGCGGGGAGGGGACCCAGTACTTC.

This clonotype was detected once. The V call is TRBV12-3 or TRBV12-4, the J call TRBJ1-2; no reliable D call. V lost 7 bases, J lost 4 bases, and 13 bases lay in between. CDR3 length: 13 amino acids. CDR3 DNA sequence: TGTGCCAGCACACAGTCGAAAGCCTATGGCTACACCTTC. Its protein is CASTQSKAYGYTF.

This clonotype was recorded a few times. This chain uses TRBV20-1 with TRBJ2-1; perhaps TRBD2 as D (5 bases). The V gene's germline CDR1 is DFQATT and CDR2 SNEGSKA (reference sequence). Trimming cost V 3 bases and J 9 bases, with 21 bases left between them. The CDR3 covers 15 residues. The CDR3 loop is CSARWLARPDGEQFF. The CDR3 coding sequence is TGCAGTGCTAGGTGGCTAGCCCGGCCCGACGGTGAGCAGTTCTTC.

In its sample, this clonotype was seen a few times. J is TRBJ1-2 and V is TRBV6-1; 9 nucleotides line up with TRBD1. J gave up 7 bases and V 1 base, and 10 bases lay outside the gene matches. CDR1 MNHNS and CDR2 SASEGT come from the germline V gene. The CDR3 length is 16 residues. CDR3 nucleotides: TGTGCCAGCAGTGAAGGGGAAAGGGGACAGGGCCCTGGCTACACCTTC. Its protein is CASSEGERGQGPGYTF.

The chain carries TRBV12-3 or TRBV12-4 and TRBJ1-5, with 7 bases fitting TRBD1. With V trimmed by 4 bases and J by 0 bases, 6 bases remained unmatched. The CDR3 length is 16 residues. Here the CDR3 DNA reads TGTGCCAGCAGTTGGGCCGGGACAGATAGCAATCAGCCCCAGCATTTT. It translates to CASSWAGTDSNQPQHF.

This clonotype was seen more than once but under ten times. CDR3 DNA sequence: TGTGCCAGCAGTTTAGGGGCTCTGAACTCTGGAAACACCATATATTTT. The encoded protein is CASSLGALNSGNTIYF. The chain links TRBV12-3 or TRBV12-4 to TRBJ1-3, with D unclear. Trimming pared 1 base from V and 0 bases from J, leaving 10 bases between. This CDR3 comprises 16 residues.